The 22 T cell receptor beta chains presented below share a single source sample, sequenced in a study of CD8+CD57+ T cells in acquired aplastic anemia. According to the study, genomic DNA was the template for TCR beta VDJ and CDR3 profiling. TCRdb used MiXCR to reprocess the reads, holding one entry per CDR3 protein. The table records 300,000 or so distinct CDR3 sequences, around three fifths of them present only once. Sequenced sample: sorted CD4+, CD8+, or CD8+CD57+ T cells (not recorded which) from PBMCs. All receptors come from a human donor with severe aplastic anemia or a healthy control (not recorded which).

Many counts were recorded for this clonotype. The chain carries TRBV19 and TRBJ1-6; D gene ambiguous. The CDR3 totals 14 residues. Germline lookup yields CDR1 LNHDA and CDR2 SQIVND (reference sequence). The V and J ends lost 1 base and 8 bases respectively, with 9 bases between them. The CDR3 is CASSIVVGDSPLHF. The CDR3 DNA reads as TGTGCCAGTAGTATAGTGGTCGGGGATTCACCCCTCCACTTT.

This clonotype was observed many times. The chain couples TRBV9 to TRBJ1-1, with D hard to call. The ends were cut back, 4 bases at V and 3 bases at J, with 13 bases in the middle. CDR3 length: 14 amino acids. CDR1 SGDLS and CDR2 YYNGEE come from the germline V gene. CDR3: CASSISPGDTEAFF. The DNA for the CDR3 is TGTGCCAGCAGCATCAGCCCCGGGGACACTGAAGCTTTCTTT. The full variable domain, completed using reference TRBV9 and TRBJ1-1, is DSGVTQTPKHLITATGQRVTLRCSPRSGDLSVYWYQQSLDQGLQFLIQYYNGEERAKGNILERFSAQQFPDLHSELNLSSLELGDSALYFCASSISPGDTEAFFGQGTRLTVV.

About this clonotype: This is likely a read error, given that the CDR3 carries no conserved phenylalanine or tryptophan at its end. Because the CDR3's place on the DNA is in doubt, the DNA is left out and the CDR3 is given as listed by TCRdb. The chain employs TRBV5-4 and TRBJ2-5; the table's D call, TRBD2, has no DNA check behind it. Germline CDR1 SGHNT, CDR2 YYREEE (reference sequence). Including both end residues, the CDR3 is 11 amino acids long. CDR3 residues: CASSLGGTPSL.

V is TRBV7-9 and J is TRBJ2-2; a weak D match, TRBD2 (6 bases). Germline-derived CDR1 and CDR2 are SEHNR and FQNEAQ (reference sequence). V was trimmed by 5 bases and J by 3 bases, leaving 22 bases between them. CDR3 length: 18 amino acids. CDR3 DNA: TGTGCCAGCAGCCCCTTATGGACGGGGGTGATTGACACCGGGGAGCTGTTTTTT. Residues: CASSPLWTGVIDTGELFF.

The V gene is TRBV12-3 or TRBV12-4, the J gene TRBJ1-2; D possibly corresponds to TRBD1 (6 bases). V gave up 6 bases and J gave up 8 bases, with 16 bases separating them. CDR3 length: 13 residues. CDR3 DNA: TGTGCCAGCAGCCGGGACACCTCTACGGGCTACACCTTC. This codes for CASSRDTSTGYTF.

This clonotype occurred a few times. The rearrangement links TRBV28 to TRBJ1-2; 7 nucleotides agree with TRBD1. This CDR3 is built from 13 residues. Per germline, CDR1 MDHEN and CDR2 SYDVKM. With V trimmed by 8 bases and J by 6 bases, 9 bases remained unmatched. The CDR3 region is CASGRGLGDGYTF. Written as DNA, the CDR3 is TGTGCCAGCGGGAGGGGGCTAGGTGATGGCTACACCTTC.

V and J are TRBV20-1 and TRBJ2-5; 8 bases fit TRBD1. V gave up 6 bases and J gave up 9 bases; unmatched junction bases: 15. Germline-derived CDR1 and CDR2 are DFQATT and SNEGSKA (reference sequence). This CDR3 region has 14 residues. The CDR3 DNA reads as TGCAGTGCCACAGGGGCAGGGGGCAATCAGCCCCAGTACTTC. It codes for CSATGAGGNQPQYF.

On this clonotype itself: A much more abundant neighbour one base away suggests this may be a read error. J is TRBJ1-6 and V is TRBV9; D is undetermined. This CDR3 has 13 amino acids. CDR1 and CDR2 from the germline V gene are SGDLS and YYNGEE. DNA of the CDR3: TGTGCCAGCAGCCCGGAAATCAATTCACCCCTCCCCTTT. Translated, it gives CASSPEINSPLPF.

This chain connects TRBV2 to TRBJ1-1; D remains ambiguous. Trimming removed 3 bases from V and 3 bases from J, with 11 bases in between. CDR1 is SNHLY and CDR2 is FYNNEI in the germline V gene. This CDR3 spans 14 amino acids. This CDR3 is CASSDGVEDTEAFF. The CDR3 DNA sequence: TGTGCCAGCAGTGACGGGGTAGAGGACACTGAAGCTTTCTTT.

This sequence joins TRBV20-1 and TRBJ1-1; D uncertain. The germline V gene encodes CDR1 DFQATT and CDR2 SNEGSKA (reference sequence). There are 11 residues in the CDR3. V lost 8 bases, J lost 0 bases, and 7 bases lay in between. The CDR3 is CSSALNTEAFF. The DNA for the CDR3 is TGCAGTTCAGCCCTGAACACTGAAGCTTTCTTT.

This chain connects TRBV20-1 to TRBJ2-7; D not resolved. CDR1 and CDR2 from the germline V gene are DFQATT and SNEGSKA (reference sequence). The CDR3 spans 13 residues. V dropped 1 base and J dropped 10 bases, with 17 bases sitting between them. DNA for the CDR3: TGCAGTGCTAGAGGGACGGTCAATAGCAATCAGTACTTC. Its protein is CSARGTVNSNQYF.

The chain couples TRBV12-5 to TRBJ2-5; perhaps TRBD1 as D (6 bases). The germline V gene encodes CDR1 LGHNT and CDR2 FRNRAP. CDR3 length: 12 residues. The CDR3 loop reads CASRTGKETQYF. As DNA, the CDR3 is TGTGCCAGCAGAACAGGGAAAGAGACCCAGTACTTC.

This chain uses TRBV29-1 with TRBJ1-5; perhaps TRBD1 as D (6 bases). In germline, CDR1 is SQVTM, CDR2 ANQGSEA. Trimming shortened V by 6 bases and J by 2 bases, and 11 bases separated the two germline ends. CDR3 length: 13 residues. CDR3 nucleotide sequence: TGCAGCGTGGCAGGGGCTGGCAATCAGCCCCAGCATTTT. Residues: CSVAGAGNQPQHF.

The gene calls are TRBV19 and TRBJ2-5; 7 bases are a match to TRBD1. Germline values: CDR1 LNHDA, CDR2 SQIVND (reference sequence). This CDR3 contains 14 residues. V dropped 6 bases and J dropped 4; count of bases not matched to a gene: 8. The CDR3, as DNA: TGTGCCAGTAGGGACGGGACAGCAACAGAGACCCAGTACTTC. Residues: CASRDGTATETQYF.

The rearrangement joins TRBV7-2 to TRBJ1-2; D is ambiguous. Germline assignment: CDR1 SGHTA and CDR2 FQGNSA. This CDR3 is 12 amino acids long. V lost 5 bases, J lost 4 bases, and 8 bases lay in between. CDR3 residues: CASSNPAYGYTF. The CDR3, as DNA: TGTGCCAGCAGCAATCCAGCCTATGGCTACACCTTC.

This sequence joins TRBV7-9 and TRBJ2-2; D remains unclear. V shed 5 bases and J shed 8 bases, with 15 bases lying between them. The CDR3 spans 14 residues. Germline values: CDR1 SEHNR, CDR2 FQNEAQ (reference sequence). In DNA form, the CDR3 reads TGTGCCAGCAGCCCCGCTCTAGAAGGGGGGGAGCTGTTTTTT. Translation gives CASSPALEGGELFF.

This sequence joins TRBV7-3 and TRBJ1-2; D is uncertain. This CDR3 comprises 16 residues. CDR1 SGHTA and CDR2 FQGTGA come from the germline V gene. Trimming took 0 bases from V and 7 from J, leaving 18 bases between them. The CDR3, as DNA: TGTGCCAGCAGCTTAACGTTCTCGCAAGATCGACGTGGCTACACCTTC. Its translation is CASSLTFSQDRRGYTF.

The chain recombines TRBV10-3 with TRBJ2-3; 11 positions match TRBD2. The CDR3 covers 15 residues. V was clipped by 6 bases and J by 2 bases; unmatched bases: 4. Germline values: CDR1 ENHRY, CDR2 SYGVKD. The CDR3 DNA sequence: TGTGCCATCAGACTAGCGGGGGCAGTCACAGATACGCAGTATTTT. Protein product: CAIRLAGAVTDTQYF.

This clonotype has a count of ten or more. V is TRBV9 and J is TRBJ1-1, with D possibly TRBD1 on 6 matching bases. Per germline, CDR1 SGDLS and CDR2 YYNGEE. V lost 5 bases to trimming and J lost 0 bases, with 11 bases between them. The CDR3 runs 14 residues. CDR3 sequence: CASSPGDMNTEAFF. CDR3 bases: TGTGCCAGCAGTCCAGGGGACATGAACACTGAAGCTTTCTTT. Looking up the rest from reference TRBV9 and TRBJ1-1 gives the full variable domain: DSGVTQTPKHLITATGQRVTLRCSPRSGDLSVYWYQQSLDQGLQFLIQYYNGEERAKGNILERFSAQQFPDLHSELNLSSLELGDSALYFCASSPGDMNTEAFFGQGTRLTVV.

Of note for this clonotype: The missing conserved phenylalanine or tryptophan at the end of this CDR3 makes a read error likely. The chain has TRBV5-6 and TRBJ1-6; D is ambiguous. CDR1 and CDR2 from the germline V gene are SGHDT and YYEEEE. The CDR3 sequence is 12 residues long. V lost 4 bases and J lost 7, with 6 bases in between. CDR3 DNA: TGTGCCAGCAGCCCGGGGAATTCACCCCTCCACTAT. This translates into CASSPGNSPLHY.

The DNA of the CDR3 is TGTGCCACCAGCTTAAGGACTAGCGGGGGCAACTCCTACGAGCAGTACTTC. It specifies CATSLRTSGGNSYEQYF. The V gene is TRBV15, the J gene TRBJ2-7; 13 bases map to TRBD2. CDR3 length: 17 residues. Germline trimming cut 5 bases from V and 0 bases from J; bases unmatched to any gene: 7. Germline V gene lookup returns CDR1 LNHNV and CDR2 YYDKDF (reference sequence).

This chain connects TRBV19 to TRBJ2-7, with no clear D. Germline assignment: CDR1 LNHDA and CDR2 SQIVND (reference sequence). The V end lost 6 bases, the J end lost 5 bases, and 11 bases lay between the germline ends. The CDR3 runs to 12 residues. CDR3 in amino acids: CASSPTTDEQYF. In DNA, the CDR3 is TGTGCCAGTAGCCCTACCACGGACGAGCAGTACTTC.